Below are 15 T cell receptor beta chains sequenced from a single sample in a study of blood T cell repertoires in COVID-19. Sequenced by immunoSEQ multiplex PCR; TCRdb stores in-frame clones only, minus some. This sample carries over 250,000 clones, around nine tenths of them seen once, and the ten largest clones take approximately 1.8%. Sample: PBMCs or T cells enriched from blood (not recorded which). These TCRs come from a woman aged 55-69 years who had recovered from COVID-19.

V gene TRBV7-9 combines with J gene TRBJ2-4; 7 bases fit TRBD2. Germline V gene lookup returns CDR1 SEHNR and CDR2 FQNEAQ (reference sequence). After removal of 5 bases from V and 6 bases from J, the junction contained 13 bases not matched to a gene. The CDR3 has 16 amino acids. The CDR3 loop is CASSSPAGEMGNIQYF. For the CDR3, the DNA is TGTGCCAGCAGCAGCCCTGCGGGAGAGATGGGAAACATTCAGTACTTC.

The chain links TRBV4-1 to TRBJ2-1; D gene unclear. The CDR3 covers 16 residues. V was trimmed by 1 base and J by 0 bases, leaving 10 bases between them. Germline V gene sequence: CDR1 MGHRA, CDR2 YSYEKL. CDR3 residues: CASSQGLTSSYNEQFF. In nucleotides, the CDR3 is TGCGCCAGCAGCCAAGGACTCACGAGCTCCTACAATGAGCAGTTCTTC.

The chain uses TRBV5-1 and TRBJ1-1; TRBD1 agrees at 9 bases. This CDR3 spans 17 amino acids. Germline trimming cut 0 bases from V and 0 bases from J; bases unmatched to any gene: 6. CDR1 is SGHRS and CDR2 is YFSETQ in the germline V gene. CDR3 DNA: TGCGCCAGCAGCTTGGGACAGGGGGGTTTAGTGAACACTGAAGCTTTCTTT. It codes for CASSLGQGGLVNTEAFF.

The V gene is TRBV30, the J gene TRBJ1-6, with a possible D match to TRBD1 (6 bases). The CDR3 has 14 amino acids. Trimming took 8 bases from V and 7 from J, leaving 18 bases between them. Per the germline V gene, CDR1 is GTSNPN and CDR2 is SVGIG (reference sequence). The CDR3, as DNA: TGTGCCGCCTACCAGGGGTCGTTAAATTCACCCCTCCACTTT. Translation gives CAAYQGSLNSPLHF.

V is TRBV4-1 and J is TRBJ2-3, with D perhaps TRBD1 (6 bases). CDR1 is MGHRA, CDR2 YSYEKL, per germline. V was pared by 2 bases and J by 9 bases, with 18 bases between. This CDR3 has 15 residues. The CDR3 DNA is TGCGCCAGCAGCCAATCCACAGGGCCCCAGGGGACGCAGTATTTT. Amino acids: CASSQSTGPQGTQYF.

The gene calls are TRBV12-3 or TRBV12-4 and TRBJ1-5; D uncertain. The germline V and J ends were trimmed by 3 bases and 6 bases, with 6 bases remaining between them. This CDR3 contains 12 residues. CDR3 amino acids: CASSFGSQPQHF. In nucleotides, the CDR3 is TGTGCCAGCAGTTTTGGTAGTCAGCCCCAGCATTTT.

The chain recombines TRBV28 with TRBJ2-5, with TRBD2 as a possible D gene (7 bases). Germline V gene data show CDR1 as MDHEN and CDR2 as SYDVKM. V was trimmed by 3 bases and J by 2 bases, leaving 25 bases between them. This CDR3 contains 19 residues. The chain's CDR3 is CASSFRYITGTILQETQYF. The CDR3 nucleotides read TGTGCCAGCAGTTTTCGCTACATAACAGGGACTATACTTCAAGAGACCCAGTACTTC.

V and J are TRBV3-1 (or the pseudogene TRBV3-2) and TRBJ1-6; D ambiguous. Trimming left V 3 bases short and J 9 bases short, with 9 bases between. This CDR3 has 13 residues. Germline CDR1 is LGHDT and CDR2 is YNNKEL (reference sequence). CDR3 sequence (DNA): TGTGCCAGCAGCCAGCAAAACGGTTCACCCCTCCACTTT. It is translated as CASSQQNGSPLHF.

This clone was recorded once. This chain connects TRBV11-2 to TRBJ2-1; D is perhaps TRBD2 (6 bases). The CDR3 covers 12 residues. With 5 bases removed from V and 6 bases from J, the gap between germline ends came to 8 bases. The germline gives CDR1 SGHAT, CDR2 FQNNGV. This CDR3 is CASSVGSNEQFF. Here the CDR3 DNA reads TGTGCCAGCAGCGTCGGGAGCAATGAGCAGTTCTTC.

The chain carries TRBV13 and TRBJ2-4; 8 bases map to TRBD2. The germline V gene has CDR1 PRHDT and CDR2 FYEKMQ (reference sequence). V was pared by 5 bases and J by 11 bases, with 8 bases of the junction left unmatched. The CDR3 is made up of 13 amino acids. The CDR3 loop is CASSRAGEILQYF. Written as DNA, the CDR3 is TGTGCCAGCAGCCGAGCGGGAGAAATCCTTCAGTACTTC.

V is TRBV7-3 and J is TRBJ2-1; TRBD2 might be the D (6 bases). CDR3 size: 15 residues. The V gene's germline CDR1 is SGHTA and CDR2 FQGTGA. V was cut by 5 bases and J by 2 bases, with 13 bases left in between. CDR3 nucleotides: TGTGCCAGCAGCCCTGGCGGGGCCGCCTACAATGAGCAGTTCTTC. It is translated as CASSPGGAAYNEQFF.

This CDR3 reads CASSLVLAAGELFF. CDR3 nucleotides: TGTGCCAGCAGCTTAGTGCTAGCCGCCGGGGAGCTGTTTTTT. The rearrangement joins TRBV7-2 to TRBJ2-2, with D perhaps TRBD2 (5 bases). CDR1 is SGHTA and CDR2 is FQGNSA in the germline V gene. The CDR3 is made up of 14 amino acids. With 1 base removed from V and 6 bases from J, the gap between germline ends came to 9 bases.

The gene calls are TRBV5-1 and TRBJ1-2; tentative D call: TRBD1 (5 bases). The CDR3 is 15 residues long. V lost 4 bases, J lost 2 bases, and 15 bases lay in between. The germline gives CDR1 SGHRS, CDR2 YFSETQ. CDR3 DNA sequence: TGCGCCAGCAGCCCCTCGGCAGGGTACAACTATGGCTACACCTTC. Amino acid sequence: CASSPSAGYNYGYTF.

This rearrangement joins TRBV3-1 (or the pseudogene TRBV3-2) to TRBJ2-5, with 11 bases identical to TRBD2. Trimming removed 4 bases from V and 2 bases from J; junction bases left unmatched: 6. The CDR3 sequence is 16 residues long. The V gene's germline CDR1 is LGHDT and CDR2 YNNKEL (reference sequence). The CDR3 protein is CASSLGLAGIQETQYF. The CDR3 DNA reads TGTGCCAGCAGCCTCGGACTAGCGGGTATACAAGAGACCCAGTACTTC.

The chain joins TRBV10-3 to TRBJ2-7; 9 bases agree with TRBD1. The CDR3 runs to 14 residues. Germline CDR1 and CDR2: ENHRY and SYGVKD. The ends lost 2 bases at V and 4 bases at J; junction bases unmatched: 3. Here the CDR3 DNA reads TGTGCCATCAGTGAGCACAGGGGGCTATACGAGCAGTACTTC. Translation gives CAISEHRGLYEQYF.